This TCR beta chain was sequenced during a study of a mutant IDH1 vaccine in newly diagnosed glioma. Study-wide background: Visits designated V12 and V13 were conducted at weeks 35 and 47, respectively.

Assay: immunoSEQ multiplex PCR; the TCRdb copy retains only in-frame clones and omits some. The sample has 55,000 to 65,000 clones, around 84% seen once. In the case of this clone: The antigen is unknown.

Germline assignment: CDR1 LNHNV and CDR2 YYDKDF (reference sequence). V was clipped by 0 bases and J by 4 bases, with 17 bases between them. This CDR3 comprises 17 residues. The time point denotes: week 35, safety follow-up. A 20-mer mutant IDH1 peptide at 300 ug was injected subcutaneously with topical imiquimod. The J gene is TRBJ2-3, the V gene TRBV15, with D perhaps matching TRBD1 or TRBD2 (5 bases each). The receptor was derived from a man in his thirties or forties with glioma. This specimen consisted of PBMCs, obtained from a glioma patient whose treatment included an IDH1 peptide vaccine. CDR3 amino acids: CATSRDRDGRGSDTQYF. CDR3 bases: TGTGCCACCAGCAGAGATCGGGACGGAAGGGGATCAGATACGCAGTATTTT.